The 28 T cell receptor beta chains presented below share a single source sample, sequenced in a study of PD-L1 blockade in urothelial cancer. Sequencing was performed with immunoSEQ multiplex PCR; in TCRdb, only in-frame clones are kept and a portion is missing. The sample lists about 38,000 clones; about nine tenths were seen once. The sample in question was PBMCs, obtained around atezolizumab (anti-PD-L1) treatment. The receptors derive from a man aged 65-85 years with urothelial cancer.

The chain is built from TRBV6-1 and TRBJ2-7; TRBD1 aligns across 8 bases. CDR1 is MNHNS, CDR2 SASEGT, per germline. The CDR3 totals 14 residues. J was trimmed by 2 bases and V by 5 bases; bases with no gene match: 5. This chain's CDR3 is CASSLRDRTYEQYF. For the CDR3, the DNA is TGTGCCAGCAGTCTCCGGGACAGGACCTACGAGCAGTACTTC.

The chain is built from TRBV25-1 and TRBJ2-2, with 8 positions matching TRBD2. Germline lookup yields CDR1 MGHDK and CDR2 SYGVNS. The CDR3 runs 15 residues. V lost 5 bases and J lost 5; bases outside the gene matches: 7. CDR3 coding DNA: TGTGCCAGCAGTTCCGGGAGGGCCTATACCGGGGAGCTGTTTTTT. Its translation: CASSSGRAYTGELFF.

The chain carries TRBV5-4 and TRBJ2-7; 8 bases match TRBD1. CDR1 and CDR2 from the germline V gene are SGHNT and YYREEE (reference sequence). The CDR3 extends over 14 amino acids. The V and J ends lost 4 bases and 7 bases, in that order; junction bases with no gene match: 10. The CDR3 region is CASSTQDRVGEQYF. DNA for the CDR3: TGTGCCAGCAGCACCCAGGACAGGGTGGGAGAGCAGTACTTC.

This clone was picked up one time. The chain has TRBV19 and TRBJ2-1; 9 nucleotides align to TRBD2. V dropped 3 bases and J dropped 3; count of bases not matched to a gene: 15. CDR3 size: 19 residues. The germline CDR1 and CDR2 sequences are LNHDA and SQIVND (reference sequence). The CDR3 spells CASSILTPPLAGHYNEQFF. The CDR3 DNA follows: TGTGCCAGTAGTATCTTGACCCCGCCTCTAGCGGGACACTACAATGAGCAGTTCTTC.

The CDR3 bases are TGTGCCAGCAGTAGGAGCGGGAGGGCCGCCTACGAGCAGTACTTC. Translation: CASSRSGRAAYEQYF. The chain carries TRBV2 and TRBJ2-7; 10 nucleotides agree with TRBD2. This CDR3 is 15 amino acids long. The V and J ends lost 5 bases and 2 bases, in that order; junction bases with no gene match: 6. CDR1 is SNHLY and CDR2 is FYNNEI in the germline V gene.

This chain links TRBV27 with TRBJ1-2; possible D gene TRBD1, 6 bases. Between the trimmed V and J ends, which lost 5 bases and 3 bases, there was a span of 13 bases. The CDR3 covers 14 residues. Germline CDR1 MNHEY, CDR2 SMNVEV (reference sequence). This CDR3 is CASSQRGADYGYTF. The CDR3 bases are TGTGCCAGCAGTCAGCGGGGGGCCGACTATGGCTACACCTTC.

The rearrangement uses TRBV10-3 and TRBJ1-5; TRBD1 matches 7 bases. The CDR3 covers 13 residues. The ends lost 10 bases at V and 0 bases at J; junction bases unmatched: 3. Germline V gives CDR1 ENHRY, CDR2 SYGVKD. CDR3 in amino acids: CATGTASNQPQHF. The CDR3 coding sequence is TGTGCCACTGGGACAGCTAGCAATCAGCCCCAGCATTTT.

This chain uses TRBV29-1 with TRBJ2-6; D is perhaps TRBD1 (6 bases). V was pared by 4 bases and J by 2 bases, with 15 bases between. Looked up from germline, CDR1 is SQVTM and CDR2 is ANQGSEA. The CDR3 spans 16 residues. The CDR3 coding sequence is TGCAGCGTTGGTGGTGACAGGACGACTGGGGCCAACGTCCTGACTTTC. Protein: CSVGGDRTTGANVLTF.

V is TRBV7-9 and J is TRBJ2-7; 8 nucleotides line up with TRBD1. CDR3 size: 15 residues. V shed 6 bases and J 2 bases; nucleotides not matched to a gene: 9. Germline assignment: CDR1 SEHNR and CDR2 FQNEAQ (reference sequence). The CDR3 bases are TGTGCCAGCAGTTCTAGGACAGGGATGACCTACGAGCAGTACTTC. It yields the protein CASSSRTGMTYEQYF. Full variable domain (rest looked up from reference TRBV7-9 and TRBJ2-7): DTGVSQNPRHKITKRGQNVTFRCDPISEHNRLYWYRQTLGQGPEFLTYFQNEAQLEKSRLLSDRFSAERPKGSFSTLEIQRTEQGDSAMYLCASSSRTGMTYEQYFGPGTRLTVT.

This chain uses TRBV7-8 with TRBJ2-2; possible D gene TRBD2, 6 bases. Germline values: CDR1 SGHVS, CDR2 FQNEAQ. Trimming left V 5 bases short and J 1 base short, with 14 bases between. The CDR3 consists of 16 residues. CDR3: CASSATSFLNTGELFF. CDR3 nucleotides: TGTGCCAGCAGCGCGACTAGTTTCCTGAACACCGGGGAGCTGTTTTTT.

The V call is TRBV5-4, the J call TRBJ2-7; D possibly corresponds to TRBD1 (6 bases). V lost 4 bases and J lost 2, with 13 bases in between. The CDR3 has 14 amino acids. Germline CDR1 is SGHNT and CDR2 is YYREEE (reference sequence). CDR3 sequence (DNA): TGTGCCAGCAGCCCACAGAGGGGGACCTACGAGCAGTACTTC. Its protein product is CASSPQRGTYEQYF. The entire variable domain, with the rest obtained from reference TRBV5-4 and TRBJ2-7, is as follows: ETGVTQSPTHLIKTRGQQVTLRCSSQSGHNTVSWYQQALGQGPQFIFQYYREEENGRGNFPPRFSGLQFPNYSSELNVNALELDDSALYLCASSPQRGTYEQYFGPGTRLTVT.

The chain is built from TRBV20-1 and TRBJ1-2, with D perhaps matching TRBD1 (5 bases). The CDR3 covers 11 residues. Per the germline V gene, CDR1 is DFQATT and CDR2 is SNEGSKA (reference sequence). V lost 1 base and J lost 8, with 8 bases in between. CDR3 residues: CSARVSGGYTF. CDR3 DNA sequence: TGCAGTGCTAGAGTGTCAGGGGGCTACACCTTC.

The DNA for the CDR3 is TGTGCCAGCGCGACTAGCGGCCTCTACAATGAGCAGTTCTTC. Its translation is CASATSGLYNEQFF. The rearrangement joins TRBV7-2 to TRBJ2-1; 9 nucleotides agree with TRBD2. CDR1 SGHTA and CDR2 FQGNSA come from the germline V gene. The CDR3 is 14 amino acids. V was pared by 8 bases and J by 3 bases, with 5 bases of the junction left unmatched.

The chain joins TRBV14 to TRBJ2-7; 7 bases line up with TRBD1. Germline CDR1 SGHDN, CDR2 FVKESK. V was pared by 0 bases and J by 4 bases, with 6 bases of the junction left unmatched. This CDR3 region has 15 residues. The chain's CDR3 is CASSQDGTAFYEQYF. CDR3 nucleotide sequence: TGTGCCAGCAGCCAAGACGGGACAGCTTTTTACGAGCAGTACTTC.

This rearrangement joins TRBV2 to TRBJ2-1; 10 bases map to TRBD1. V gave up 8 bases and J gave up 9 bases; unmatched junction bases: 13. CDR1 and CDR2 (germline): SNHLY, FYNNEI. The CDR3 runs 15 residues. In DNA, the CDR3 is TGTGCCAGCGGCATTTTGGGGACAGGGGATGGTGAGCAGTTCTTC. Translated, it gives CASGILGTGDGEQFF.

V gene TRBV6-5 combines with J gene TRBJ2-1, with D perhaps TRBD1 (6 bases). CDR1 MNHEY and CDR2 SVGAGI come from the germline V gene. The CDR3 has 16 residues. The V end lost 2 bases, the J end lost 0 bases, and 11 bases lay between the germline ends. The CDR3 here is CASSYLRRGSYNEQFF. CDR3 sequence (DNA): TGTGCCAGCAGTTACCTTCGCAGGGGCTCCTACAATGAGCAGTTCTTC.

The CDR3 coding sequence is TGTGCCAGCAGCCGACAGACCGGGGAGCTGTTTTTT. It is translated as CASSRQTGELFF. This rearrangement joins TRBV2 to TRBJ2-2; a weak D match, TRBD1 (5 bases). The ends were cut back, 6 bases at V and 5 bases at J, with 7 bases in the middle. Germline CDR1 SNHLY, CDR2 FYNNEI. This CDR3 comprises 12 residues.

This chain's CDR3 is CASSPGQLYEQYF. CDR3 DNA: TGTGCCAGCAGCCCTGGACAGTTGTACGAGCAGTACTTC. The rearrangement uses TRBV7-8 and TRBJ2-7; TRBD1 might be the D (6 bases). The V and J ends lost 5 bases and 4 bases respectively, with 12 bases between them. The CDR3 loop spans 13 amino acids. The germline V gene encodes CDR1 SGHVS and CDR2 FQNEAQ. The full variable domain, in which reference TRBV7-8 and TRBJ2-7 provide the parts outside the CDR3, is GAGVSQSPRYKVAKRGQDVALRCDPISGHVSLFWYQQALGQGPEFLTYFQNEAQLDKSGLPSDRFFAERPEGSVSTLKIQRTQQEDSAVYLCASSPGQLYEQYFGPGTRLTVT.

The chain is built from TRBV7-2 and TRBJ2-7; 7 nucleotides match TRBD2. The length of the CDR3 is 15 residues. Losses at the gene ends were 5 bases for V and 0 bases for J; bases not matched to a gene: 7. Germline CDR1 SGHTA, CDR2 FQGNSA. This CDR3 is CASSPPSGSSYEQYF. CDR3 DNA sequence: TGTGCCAGCAGCCCCCCTAGCGGCAGCTCCTACGAGCAGTACTTC.

CDR3 coding DNA: TGTGCCAGCAGCTTGGGTACCGGGACAGGGATGTACAATGAGCAGTTCTTC. Translating it yields CASSLGTGTGMYNEQFF. The V gene is TRBV5-4, the J gene TRBJ2-1; 9 nucleotides agree with TRBD1. CDR1 SGHNT and CDR2 YYREEE come from the germline V gene (reference sequence). J gave up 4 bases and V 0 bases, and 8 bases lay outside the gene matches. The CDR3 covers 17 residues. Variable domain in full (rest from reference TRBV5-4 and TRBJ2-1): ETGVTQSPTHLIKTRGQQVTLRCSSQSGHNTVSWYQQALGQGPQFIFQYYREEENGRGNFPPRFSGLQFPNYSSELNVNALELDDSALYLCASSLGTGTGMYNEQFFGPGTRLTVL.

The chain uses TRBV14 and TRBJ2-7; TRBD2 matches at 8 bases. Germline CDR1 and CDR2: SGHDN and FVKESK. The CDR3 contains 15 residues. Trimming took 2 bases from V and 2 from J; bases not matched to a gene: 5. This chain's CDR3 is CASSQTGRAPYEQYF. Here the CDR3 DNA reads TGTGCCAGCAGCCAAACCGGGAGGGCCCCCTACGAGCAGTACTTC.

The chain links TRBV6-5 to TRBJ2-7; TRBD1 matches 10 bases. The CDR3 runs 15 residues. Germline-derived CDR1 and CDR2 are MNHEY and SVGAGI. Trimming cost V 5 bases and J 3 bases; bases outside gene matches: 7. The CDR3, as DNA: TGTGCCAGCAGTCACAGACAGGGGGCACTCTACGAGCAGTACTTC. Translated, it gives CASSHRQGALYEQYF.

The CDR3 coding sequence is TGTGCCAGCAGTCCCCTGACAGGGAGCACAGATACGCAGTATTTT. Residues: CASSPLTGSTDTQYF. This chain links TRBV6-5 with TRBJ2-3; 7 nucleotides match TRBD1. Germline CDR1 reads MNHEY; CDR2 reads SVGAGI. The CDR3 spans 15 residues. J lost 0 bases, V lost 5 bases, and 5 bases had no gene match.

The chain carries TRBV13 and TRBJ2-3, with TRBD2 matching over 14 bases. V shed 5 bases and J 1 base; nucleotides not matched to a gene: 11. This CDR3 contains 19 residues. Germline CDR1 PRHDT, CDR2 FYEKMQ (reference sequence). CDR3 DNA sequence: TGTGCCAGCAGCCCATCCGGGACTAGCGGGAGATGGGGCACAGATACGCAGTATTTT. Translation: CASSPSGTSGRWGTDTQYF.

This chain uses TRBV30 with TRBJ2-3, with TRBD1 matching 8 bases. This CDR3 has 16 residues. Looked up from germline, CDR1 is GTSNPN and CDR2 is SVGIG (reference sequence). Trimming took 0 bases from V and 9 from J; bases not matched to a gene: 14. CDR3 coding DNA: TGTGCCTGGAGTGTTGGGAACAGGGGGAGGTTTTTGACGCAGTATTTT. It yields the protein CAWSVGNRGRFLTQYF.

The chain recombines TRBV7-9 with TRBJ2-1; 7 bases are a match to TRBD2. V was clipped by 1 base and J by 4 bases; unmatched bases: 13. The germline CDR1 and CDR2 sequences are SEHNR and FQNEAQ (reference sequence). There are 18 residues in the CDR3. The CDR3: CASSLVNFGLVRYNEQFF. In DNA form, the CDR3 reads TGTGCCAGCAGCTTAGTCAATTTCGGACTAGTCCGATACAATGAGCAGTTCTTC.

The chain recombines TRBV11-2 with TRBJ1-1; D is ambiguous. CDR3 size: 19 residues. Trimming took off 1 base at V and 6 bases at J, with 27 bases between the two ends. Per germline, CDR1 SGHAT and CDR2 FQNNGV. The CDR3 protein is CASSLAFQVYGYPMPEAFF. The CDR3 bases are TGTGCCAGCAGCTTAGCTTTTCAGGTATATGGGTACCCTATGCCTGAAGCTTTCTTT.

This chain connects TRBV7-9 to TRBJ2-1; 8 nucleotides match TRBD1. This CDR3 has 16 residues. Germline assignment: CDR1 SEHNR and CDR2 FQNEAQ (reference sequence). V lost 9 bases to trimming and J lost 4 bases; unmatched junction nucleotides: 14. The CDR3 sequence: CASRGRGRLFYNEQFF. The CDR3 DNA is TGTGCCAGTCGGGGCAGGGGGCGACTATTTTACAATGAGCAGTTCTTC.